This T cell receptor beta chain was sequenced for a study of blood T cell repertoires in COVID-19. Study background: From T cells, B-cell-depleted T cells, or PBMCs came the material, which was cDNA or gDNA.

V lost 1 base and J lost 0, with 10 bases in between. Looked up from germline, CDR1 is SGHTA and CDR2 is FQGNSA. This CDR3 is 16 amino acids long. Only in-frame clones appear in the TCRdb table, and some are missing; sequencing was by immunoSEQ multiplex PCR. The sample lists about 83,000 clones, 90% seen once, with about 16% in the top ten. This clonotype originated in a woman over 75 with active or convalescent COVID-19. Input material: peripheral blood. This chain joins TRBV7-2 and TRBJ1-3; D uncertain. This chain's CDR3 is CASSLGPASSGNTIYF. The CDR3 DNA reads as TGTGCCAGCAGCTTAGGCCCGGCTAGCTCTGGAAACACCATATATTTT.